This TCR beta chain was sequenced during a study of T cell responses to AZD1222 COVID-19 vaccine. Study-wide points: Sampled repertoires all dated from after the peak T cell response. Donor demographics were predominantly white British with a female majority; clonal diversity may be underestimated. An increase in Spike-specific TCR breadth and depth was observed after two AZD1222 doses.

A word on this clone: What it recognizes is unknown.

The repertoire was sequenced with immunoSEQ multiplex PCR; TCRdb's copy has only in-frame clones and lacks some. The data contain about 160,000 clones, 92% of them seen just once; the ten biggest clones take up around 4%. This TCR came from an adult in good health. The material was peripheral blood, obtained on day 0 of MenACWY control vaccination.

CDR3 region: CASSDRGVQNTGELFF. The CDR3 DNA is TGTGCCAGCAGTGACAGGGGAGTCCAGAACACCGGGGAGCTGTTTTTT. This sequence joins TRBV6-1 and TRBJ2-2; perhaps TRBD1 as D (6 bases). The germline V gene encodes CDR1 MNHNS and CDR2 SASEGT. V was clipped by 3 bases and J by 1 base, with 12 bases between them. The CDR3 runs to 16 residues.